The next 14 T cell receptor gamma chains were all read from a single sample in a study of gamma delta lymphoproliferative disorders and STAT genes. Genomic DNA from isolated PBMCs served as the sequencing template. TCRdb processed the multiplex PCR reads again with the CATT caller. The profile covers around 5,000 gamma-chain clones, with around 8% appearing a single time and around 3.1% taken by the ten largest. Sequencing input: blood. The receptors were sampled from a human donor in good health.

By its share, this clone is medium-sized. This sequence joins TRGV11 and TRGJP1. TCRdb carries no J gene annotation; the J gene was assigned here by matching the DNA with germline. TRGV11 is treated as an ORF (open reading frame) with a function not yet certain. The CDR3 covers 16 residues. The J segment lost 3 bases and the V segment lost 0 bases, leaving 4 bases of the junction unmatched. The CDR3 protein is CACWIRHVPTGWFKIF. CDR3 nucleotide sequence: TGTGCCTGCTGGATTAGGCACGTACCCACTGGTTGGTTCAAGATATTT.

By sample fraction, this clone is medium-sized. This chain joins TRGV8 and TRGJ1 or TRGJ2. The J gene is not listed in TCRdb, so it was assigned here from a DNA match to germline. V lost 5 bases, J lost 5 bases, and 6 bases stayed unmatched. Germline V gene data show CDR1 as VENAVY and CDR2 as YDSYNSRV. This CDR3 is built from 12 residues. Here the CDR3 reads CATWGGDYKKLF. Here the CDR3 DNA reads TGTGCCACCTGGGGTGGGGATTATAAGAAACTCTTT.

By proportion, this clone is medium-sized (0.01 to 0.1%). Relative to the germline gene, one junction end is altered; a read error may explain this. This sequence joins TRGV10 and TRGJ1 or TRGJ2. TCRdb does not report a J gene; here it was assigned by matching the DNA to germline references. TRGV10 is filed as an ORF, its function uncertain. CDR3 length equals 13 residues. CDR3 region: CAAWGVGTNKKLF. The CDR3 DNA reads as TGTGCTGCGTGGGGGGTGGGGACTAATAAGAAACTCTTT.

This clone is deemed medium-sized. Here the CDR3 reads CATWDSPGGYYKKLF. CDR3 DNA: TGTGCCACCTGGGACAGTCCAGGGGGGTATTATAAGAAACTCTTT. V gene TRGV5 combines with J gene TRGJ1 or TRGJ2. Germline matching of the DNA provided the J gene here, since TCRdb leaves it blank. The CDR3 spans 15 residues. The germline V gene encodes CDR1 VINAFY and CDR2 YDVSNSKD. J gave up 4 bases and V 1 base, and 10 bases lay outside the gene matches.

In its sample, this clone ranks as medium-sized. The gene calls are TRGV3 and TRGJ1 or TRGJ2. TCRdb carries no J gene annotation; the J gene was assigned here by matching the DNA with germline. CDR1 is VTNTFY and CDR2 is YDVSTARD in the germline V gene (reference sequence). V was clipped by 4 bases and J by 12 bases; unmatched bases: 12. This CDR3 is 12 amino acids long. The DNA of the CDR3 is TGTGCCACCTGGGATCCCATCGTGGGGAAACTCTTT. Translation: CATWDPIVGKLF.

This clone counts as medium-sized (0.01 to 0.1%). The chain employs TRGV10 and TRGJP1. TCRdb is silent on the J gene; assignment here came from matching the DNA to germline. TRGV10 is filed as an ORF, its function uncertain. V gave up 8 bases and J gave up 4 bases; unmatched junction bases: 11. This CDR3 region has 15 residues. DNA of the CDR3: TGTGCTGCGTGGGATTCCCCCCTCACTGGTTGGTTCAAGATATTT. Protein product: CAAWDSPLTGWFKIF.

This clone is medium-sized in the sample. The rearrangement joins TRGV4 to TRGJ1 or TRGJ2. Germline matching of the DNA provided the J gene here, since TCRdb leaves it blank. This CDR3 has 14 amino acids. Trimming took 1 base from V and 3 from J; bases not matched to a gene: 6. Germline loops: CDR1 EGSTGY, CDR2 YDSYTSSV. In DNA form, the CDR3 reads TGTGCCACCTGGGATGGCCAACTTTATTATAAGAAACTCTTT. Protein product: CATWDGQLYYKKLF.

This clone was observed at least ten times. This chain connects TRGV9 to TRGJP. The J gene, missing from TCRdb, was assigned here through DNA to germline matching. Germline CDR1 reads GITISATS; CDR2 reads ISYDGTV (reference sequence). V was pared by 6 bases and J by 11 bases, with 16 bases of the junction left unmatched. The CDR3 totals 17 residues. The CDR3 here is CALWTKGVEMGKKIKVF. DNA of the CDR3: TGTGCCTTGTGGACCAAGGGAGTTGAGATGGGCAAAAAAATCAAGGTATTT.

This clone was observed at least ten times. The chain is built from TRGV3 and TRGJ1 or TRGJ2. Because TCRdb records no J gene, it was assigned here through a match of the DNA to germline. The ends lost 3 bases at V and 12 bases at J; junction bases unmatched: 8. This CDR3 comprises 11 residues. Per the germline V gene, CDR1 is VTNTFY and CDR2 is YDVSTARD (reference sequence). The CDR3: CATWDPGTKLF. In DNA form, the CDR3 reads TGTGCCACCTGGGACCCAGGAACGAAACTCTTT.

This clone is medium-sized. The CDR3 DNA follows: TGTGCTGGACGAGGGTTTTATTATAAGAAACTCTTT. Translation gives CAGRGFYYKKLF. This chain connects TRGV10 to TRGJ1 or TRGJ2. Since TCRdb gives no J gene, matching the DNA to germline was used here to assign it. TRGV10 is marked as an open reading frame, function uncertain. With 13 bases clipped from V and 3 bases from J, the junction kept 10 bases outside the gene matches. The CDR3 is 12 residues long.

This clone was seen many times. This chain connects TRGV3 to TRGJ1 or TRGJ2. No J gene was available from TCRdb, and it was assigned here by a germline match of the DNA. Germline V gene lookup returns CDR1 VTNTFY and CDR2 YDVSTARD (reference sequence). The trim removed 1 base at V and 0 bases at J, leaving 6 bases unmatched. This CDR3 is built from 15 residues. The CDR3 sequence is CATWDSFSNYYKKLF. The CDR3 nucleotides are TGTGCCACCTGGGACAGCTTCTCGAATTATTATAAGAAACTCTTT.

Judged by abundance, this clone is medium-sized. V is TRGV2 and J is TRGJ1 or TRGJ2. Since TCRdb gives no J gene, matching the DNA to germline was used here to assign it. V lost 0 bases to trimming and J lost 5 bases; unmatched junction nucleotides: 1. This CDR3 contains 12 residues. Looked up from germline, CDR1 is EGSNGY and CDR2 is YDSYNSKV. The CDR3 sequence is CATWDGHYKKLF. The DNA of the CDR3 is TGTGCCACCTGGGACGGGCATTATAAGAAACTCTTT.

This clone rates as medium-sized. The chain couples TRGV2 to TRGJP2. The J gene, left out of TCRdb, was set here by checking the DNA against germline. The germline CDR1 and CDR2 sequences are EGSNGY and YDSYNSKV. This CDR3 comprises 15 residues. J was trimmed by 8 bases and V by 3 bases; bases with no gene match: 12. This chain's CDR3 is CATWDSRVNDWIKTF. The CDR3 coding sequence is TGTGCCACCTGGGACAGCCGCGTAAACGATTGGATCAAGACGTTT.

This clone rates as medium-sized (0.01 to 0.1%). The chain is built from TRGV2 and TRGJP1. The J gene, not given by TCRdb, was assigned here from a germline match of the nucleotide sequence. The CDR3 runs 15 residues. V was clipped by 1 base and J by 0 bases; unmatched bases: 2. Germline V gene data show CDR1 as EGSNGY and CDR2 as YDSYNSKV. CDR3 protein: CATWDGYTTGWFKIF. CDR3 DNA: TGTGCCACCTGGGACGGCTATACCACTGGTTGGTTCAAGATATTT.